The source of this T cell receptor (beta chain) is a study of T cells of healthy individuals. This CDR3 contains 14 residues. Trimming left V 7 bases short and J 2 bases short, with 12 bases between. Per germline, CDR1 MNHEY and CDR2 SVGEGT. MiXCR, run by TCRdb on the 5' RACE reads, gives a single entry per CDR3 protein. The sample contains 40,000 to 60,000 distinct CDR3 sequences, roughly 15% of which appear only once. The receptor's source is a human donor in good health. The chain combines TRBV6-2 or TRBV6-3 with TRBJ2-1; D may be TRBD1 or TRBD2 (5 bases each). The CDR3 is CASTLGTAYNEQFF. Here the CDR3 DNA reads TGTGCCAGCACCCTCGGGACGGCCTACAATGAGCAGTTCTTC.